Presented here are 28 T cell receptor beta chains from one specimen sequenced in a study of T cells in Graves' hyperthyroidism and ophthalmopathy. TCR beta CDR3 regions were amplified from RNA transcripts. First-round RT-PCR targeting the TCR CDR3 was performed with the HTBI primer set. MiXCR, applied by TCRdb to the multiplex PCR reads, yields one record per CDR3 protein. Of about 560,000 distinct CDR3 sequences detected, roughly 17% appear once; the ten largest clones hold 15% to 20%. The specimen was blood. The receptor source for this set is a woman between 18 and 29 years old with Graves' hyperthyroidism.

This clonotype was seen a handful of times. This chain uses TRBV7-2 with TRBJ1-3, with 10 bases aligning to TRBD1. The trim removed 1 base at V and 3 bases at J, leaving 6 bases unmatched. This CDR3 is 17 amino acids long. CDR1 is SGHTA and CDR2 is FQGNSA in the germline V gene. Written as DNA, the CDR3 is TGTGCCAGCAGCTTAGGGGGGACAGGGGACTTTGGAAACACCATATATTTT. It codes for CASSLGGTGDFGNTIYF. Supplemented by reference TRBV7-2 and TRBJ1-3, the full variable domain reads GAGVSQSPSNKVTEKGKDVELRCDPISGHTALYWYRQSLGQGLEFLIYFQGNSAPDKSGLPSDRFSAERTGGSVSTLTIQRTQQEDSAVYLCASSLGGTGDFGNTIYFGEGSWLTVV.

The chain links TRBV3-1 to TRBJ2-2, with 8 bases lining up with TRBD2. Germline assignment: CDR1 LGHDT and CDR2 YNNKEL (reference sequence). J gave up 1 base and V 1 base, and 8 bases lay outside the gene matches. The CDR3 loop spans 18 amino acids. This chain's CDR3 is CASSQGPSGRLNTGELFF. The CDR3 DNA reads TGTGCCAGCAGCCAAGGGCCTAGCGGGCGACTGAACACCGGGGAGCTGTTTTTT. The full variable domain, with the rest looked up from reference TRBV3-1 and TRBJ2-2, is DTAVSQTPKYLVTQMGNDKSIKCEQNLGHDTMYWYKQDSKKFLKIMFSYNNKELIINETVPNRFSPKSPDKAHLNLHINSLELGDSAVYFCASSQGPSGRLNTGELFFGEGSRLTVL.

The CDR3, as DNA: TGTGCCAGCAGCTTAGTGGGTCTGGAGCAGTACTTC. Its protein is CASSLVGLEQYF. The chain carries TRBV7-9 and TRBJ2-7; no reliable D call. The CDR3 sequence is 12 residues long. Trimming left V 1 base short and J 7 bases short, with 8 bases between. CDR1 is SEHNR and CDR2 is FQNEAQ in the germline V gene (reference sequence). Using reference TRBV7-9 and TRBJ2-7 for the parts outside the CDR3, the full variable domain is DTGVSQNPRHKITKRGQNVTFRCDPISEHNRLYWYRQTLGQGPEFLTYFQNEAQLEKSRLLSDRFSAERPKGSFSTLEIQRTEQGDSAMYLCASSLVGLEQYFGPGTRLTVT.

This clonotype was observed a single time. V and J are TRBV5-1 and TRBJ1-3; D is ambiguous. The CDR3 is made up of 14 amino acids. V lost 4 bases, J lost 3 bases, and 11 bases lay in between. CDR1 is SGHRS and CDR2 is YFSETQ in the germline V gene. This CDR3 is CASSQAVGGNTIYF. CDR3 nucleotides: TGCGCCAGCAGCCAAGCGGTTGGTGGAAACACCATATATTTT.

This chain connects TRBV6-1 to TRBJ2-3; D is unclear. This CDR3 has 14 amino acids. The germline V and J ends were trimmed by 2 bases and 2 bases, with 8 bases remaining between them. Per the germline V gene, CDR1 is MNHNS and CDR2 is SASEGT. The CDR3 region has the DNA TGTGCCAGCAGTGAAAGAGATAACACAGATACGCAGTATTTT. It codes for CASSERDNTDTQYF.

This clonotype came up a few times. A much larger clone differs by one base, so this may be a read error. The chain links TRBV28 to TRBJ2-7; 7 bases map to TRBD1. The CDR3 extends over 14 amino acids. Germline V gene lookup returns CDR1 MDHEN and CDR2 SYDVKM. Here the CDR3 reads CVSSFSRTGSEQYF. DNA for the CDR3: TGTGTCAGCAGTTTTAGTAGGACAGGATCCGAGCAGTACTTC.

This clonotype occurred many times. This rearrangement joins TRBV7-8 to TRBJ2-3; D remains ambiguous. CDR3 length: 12 amino acids. Germline V CDR1 and CDR2: SGHVS, FQNEAQ. Trimming shortened V by 8 bases and J by 1 base, and 7 bases separated the two germline ends. CDR3 sequence: CASGVGTDTQYF. CDR3 DNA sequence: TGTGCCAGCGGGGTTGGCACAGATACGCAGTATTTT.

In its sample, this clonotype was seen a few times. The chain uses TRBV20-1 and TRBJ2-4; 8 bases agree with TRBD1. Germline CDR1 and CDR2: DFQATT and SNEGSKA (reference sequence). CDR3 length: 17 residues. V shed 3 bases and J 3 bases; nucleotides not matched to a gene: 13. CDR3 sequence reads: CSASYSQGALGKNIQYF. The CDR3 bases are TGCAGTGCTAGCTACTCTCAGGGGGCTTTGGGCAAAAACATTCAGTACTTC.

This clonotype was counted many times. V and J are TRBV20-1 and TRBJ2-7; the match to TRBD2 covers 10 bases. Germline V gene sequence: CDR1 DFQATT, CDR2 SNEGSKA (reference sequence). This CDR3 contains 16 residues. Trimming at V came to 2 bases and at J to 3 bases, leaving 10 bases not matched to a gene. The CDR3 sequence is CSARPTSGYSIYEQYF. The CDR3 coding sequence is TGCAGTGCTAGACCGACTAGCGGGTACTCTATCTACGAGCAGTACTTC.

This clonotype was picked up many times. The chain joins TRBV7-8 to TRBJ2-5, with TRBD1 identical over 9 bases. The CDR3 consists of 15 residues. Germline-derived CDR1 and CDR2 are SGHVS and FQNEAQ. The V segment lost 5 bases and the J segment 2 bases; nucleotides outside the gene matches: 6. The CDR3 is CASSIQGAYQETQYF. In DNA, the CDR3 is TGTGCCAGCAGCATACAGGGGGCCTATCAAGAGACCCAGTACTTC.

Turning to this clonotype: This may be a read error: a much more frequent sequence differs by one nucleotide. The chain recombines TRBV10-3 with TRBJ2-7; 14 bases map to TRBD2. V lost 10 bases to trimming and J lost 7 bases; unmatched junction nucleotides: 9. The CDR3 spans 14 residues. Germline lookup yields CDR1 ENHRY and CDR2 SYGVKD. The CDR3 coding sequence is TGTGCCACCCAGGGGACTAGCGGGAGCAATGAGCAGTACTTC. This encodes CATQGTSGSNEQYF.

This clonotype was detected many times. The chain joins TRBV11-2 to TRBJ2-1; perhaps TRBD2 as D (5 bases). Germline CDR1 and CDR2: SGHAT and FQNNGV. Trimming pared 6 bases from V and 7 bases from J, leaving 10 bases between. The CDR3 contains 12 residues. This CDR3 is CASRLGNNEQFF. For the CDR3, the DNA is TGTGCCAGCAGACTCGGGAATAATGAGCAGTTCTTC.

This clonotype was seen many times. The V and J genes are TRBV12-3 or TRBV12-4 and TRBJ2-7; a possible D gene is TRBD1 (5 bases). The CDR3 covers 13 residues. Trimming removed 7 bases at V and 3 bases at J, with 13 bases between. The CDR3 protein is CASTLQDFYEQYF. The CDR3 bases are TGTGCCAGCACCTTACAGGATTTCTACGAGCAGTACTTC.

The sample holds many counts of this clonotype. The chain couples TRBV6-2 or TRBV6-3 to TRBJ2-7, with D possibly matching TRBD1 (6 bases). Germline lookup yields CDR1 MNHEY and CDR2 SVGEGT. This CDR3 is 13 amino acids long. V lost 6 bases and J 1 base, leaving 10 bases between the germline ends. Here the CDR3 DNA reads TGTGCCAGCAGCAGGACAGAGTCCTACGAGCAGTACTTC. It is translated as CASSRTESYEQYF.

The V call is TRBV24-1, the J call TRBJ2-1; 8 bases fit TRBD2. V shed 3 bases, J shed 3 bases, and the junction held 6 bases outside the gene matches. This CDR3 has 16 amino acids. Germline loops: CDR1 KGHDR, CDR2 SFDVKD. CDR3 residues: CATSDGSGSLYNEQFF. Here the CDR3 DNA reads TGTGCCACCAGTGATGGAAGCGGGAGCCTCTACAATGAGCAGTTCTTC.

The genes are TRBV28 and TRBJ2-5, with 9 nucleotides matching TRBD2. Looked up from germline, CDR1 is MDHEN and CDR2 is SYDVKM. CDR3 length: 15 amino acids. V shed 6 bases, J shed 5 bases, and the junction held 10 bases outside the gene matches. The DNA of the CDR3 is TGTGCCAGCAGCCTGCGGGGGGGGGCGCGGGAGACCCAGTACTTC. Its translation is CASSLRGGARETQYF.

This clonotype came up many times. The rearrangement joins TRBV5-8 to TRBJ1-4, with 7 bases fitting TRBD1. This CDR3 region has 18 residues. CDR1 is SGHTS, CDR2 YDEGEE, per germline. V lost 0 bases to trimming and J lost 5 bases; unmatched junction nucleotides: 13. The CDR3 DNA reads as TGTGCCAGCAGCTTGGATCTATTGGGGGGACAGAGAAATGAAAAACTGTTTTTT. It yields the protein CASSLDLLGGQRNEKLFF.

The chain is built from TRBV19 and TRBJ2-1, with 11 bases identical to TRBD1. The CDR3 length is 15 residues. The junction had 3 bases not matched to a gene; V was cut back by 5 bases and J by 3 bases. Germline-derived CDR1 and CDR2 are LNHDA and SQIVND (reference sequence). CDR3 DNA sequence: TGTGCCAGTAGTCGCGGGACAGGGGGCTACAATGAGCAGTTCTTC. This translates into CASSRGTGGYNEQFF.

The chain is built from TRBV28 and TRBJ2-1, with D perhaps matching TRBD2 (5 bases). Between the trimmed V and J ends, which lost 3 bases and 9 bases, there was a span of 12 bases. Germline V lookup: CDR1 MDHEN, CDR2 SYDVKM. This CDR3 contains 13 residues. The CDR3 protein is CASSLTESGEQFF. CDR3 DNA: TGTGCCAGCAGTTTGACGGAGAGCGGTGAGCAGTTCTTC.

The genes are TRBV3-1 and TRBJ2-2, with a tentative D call TRBD2 (6 bases). Germline CDR1 and CDR2: LGHDT and YNNKEL (reference sequence). V was pared by 5 bases and J by 8 bases, with 18 bases between. The CDR3 contains 15 residues. The CDR3 loop is CASSTQGLPRGELFF. In nucleotides, the CDR3 is TGTGCCAGCAGCACCCAGGGACTGCCCCGAGGGGAGCTGTTTTTT.

This clonotype was detected many times. This chain joins TRBV27 and TRBJ1-2, with no clear D. The V and J ends lost 6 bases and 0 bases respectively, with 8 bases between them. CDR1 and CDR2 from the germline V gene are MNHEY and SMNVEV (reference sequence). CDR3 length equals 13 residues. The CDR3 sequence is CASRTDPNYGYTF. The CDR3 coding sequence is TGTGCCAGCAGAACAGATCCTAACTATGGCTACACCTTC.

A few counts support this clonotype. The V and J genes are TRBV20-1 and TRBJ2-1; D is uncertain. The CDR3 is made up of 13 amino acids. Trimming stripped 6 bases from V and 5 bases from J, with 14 bases between. Germline CDR1 and CDR2: DFQATT and SNEGSKA (reference sequence). The DNA for the CDR3 is TGCAGTGCACAACCTGAACTGAACAATGAGCAGTTCTTC. Its translation: CSAQPELNNEQFF.

V gene TRBV19 combines with J gene TRBJ2-6, with D uncertain. The CDR3 loop spans 15 amino acids. Germline V gene sequence: CDR1 LNHDA, CDR2 SQIVND (reference sequence). Deletions cut 0 bases from V and 0 bases from J, with 3 bases between. The CDR3 protein is CASSIDPSGANVLTF. The CDR3 DNA sequence: TGTGCCAGTAGTATAGACCCCTCTGGGGCCAACGTCCTGACTTTC.

The table lists this clonotype with many counts. This chain connects TRBV20-1 to TRBJ2-7; TRBD2 matches at 11 bases. The CDR3 extends over 16 amino acids. V lost 5 bases to trimming and J lost 4 bases; unmatched junction nucleotides: 13. Germline V gene sequence: CDR1 DFQATT, CDR2 SNEGSKA (reference sequence). CDR3 residues: CSAESVTSGSMYEQYF. CDR3 in DNA: TGCAGTGCTGAATCCGTAACTAGCGGGAGTATGTACGAGCAGTACTTC.

Many counts were recorded for this clonotype. The V call is TRBV7-9, the J call TRBJ2-2; possibly TRBD2 for D (6 bases). The CDR3 is 15 residues long. The germline CDR1 and CDR2 sequences are SEHNR and FQNEAQ (reference sequence). V was clipped by 1 base and J by 2 bases, with 8 bases between them. The CDR3 reads CASSLVAGNTGELFF. The CDR3 DNA reads as TGTGCCAGCAGCTTAGTTGCGGGAAACACCGGGGAGCTGTTTTTT.

The table lists this clonotype with a few counts. This chain connects TRBV4-1 to TRBJ2-6; perhaps D is TRBD1 or TRBD2 (5 bases each). The V gene lost 3 bases and the J gene lost 0 bases, with 24 bases spanning the gap. The CDR3 is 21 amino acids. Germline CDR1 MGHRA, CDR2 YSYEKL. The CDR3 nucleotides are TGCGCCAGCAGCCAGTTTTGGGGACGACGGACGGCCAGCTCTGGGGCCAACGTCCTGACTTTC. Its protein is CASSQFWGRRTASSGANVLTF.

This clonotype was seen only a few times. The rearrangement joins TRBV30 to TRBJ1-5, with D maybe TRBD1 (5 bases). Looked up from germline, CDR1 is GTSNPN and CDR2 is SVGIG (reference sequence). The CDR3 contains 13 residues. V dropped 5 bases and J dropped 4 bases, with 12 bases sitting between them. The CDR3 reads CAWAEQGNQPQHF. CDR3 in DNA: TGTGCCTGGGCTGAGCAGGGTAATCAGCCCCAGCATTTT. Full variable domain (outside the CDR3, taken from reference TRBV30 and TRBJ1-5): SQTIHQWPATLVQPVGSPLSLECTVEGTSNPNLYWYRQAAGRGLQLLFYSVGIGQISSEVPQNLSASRPQDRQFILSSKKLLLSDSGFYLCAWAEQGNQPQHFGDGTRLSIL.

This clonotype was detected ten times or more. The CDR3 DNA is TGTGCCAGCAGTTTAGCCGAAGGGCTGTCTGATGGCTACACCTTC. Protein: CASSLAEGLSDGYTF. The rearrangement uses TRBV12-3 or TRBV12-4 and TRBJ1-2; D is unclear. Trimming took off 0 bases at V and 6 bases at J, with 14 bases between the two ends. This CDR3 spans 15 amino acids.